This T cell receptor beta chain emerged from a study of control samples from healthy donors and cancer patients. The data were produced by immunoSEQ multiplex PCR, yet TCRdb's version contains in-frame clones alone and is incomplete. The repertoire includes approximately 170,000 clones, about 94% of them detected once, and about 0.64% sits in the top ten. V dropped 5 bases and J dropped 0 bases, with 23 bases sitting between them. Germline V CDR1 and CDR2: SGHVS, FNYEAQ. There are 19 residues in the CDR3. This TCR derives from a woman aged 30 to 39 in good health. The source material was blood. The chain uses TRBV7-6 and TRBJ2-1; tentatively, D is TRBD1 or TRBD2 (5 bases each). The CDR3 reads CASSPRDGRLPSSYNEQFF. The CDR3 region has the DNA TGTGCCAGCAGCCCGAGGGACGGAAGGTTACCGAGCTCCTACAATGAGCAGTTCTTC.